The T cell receptor beta chain under discussion was sequenced for a study of tumor-infiltrating lymphocytes in primary liver carcinoma. General observations from the study: No comparison of CD4+ and CD8+ repertoires was made, since the samples were bulk unsorted.

Germline DNA was also extracted, and blood RNA was taken from unsorted whole blood. None of the patients had received treatment, and all had chronic HBV infection. The researchers produced TCR beta cDNA from roughly 500 ng total RNA with a constant-region primer. Modified slightly, ARM-PCR produced TCR beta libraries over three nested multiplex PCR rounds. The first two PCR rounds, nine to ten cycles each, used TRBV1-TRBV30 forward primers and a C-beta reverse primer. From the multiplex PCR reads, TCRdb called clonotypes with MiXCR, one entry per CDR3 protein. The sample lists about 310,000 distinct CDR3 sequences, around three fifths occurring once. This clonotype was picked up a small number of times. Antigen specificity is unknown. CDR1 and CDR2 from the germline V gene are MNHNY and SVGAGI (reference sequence). V was pared by 0 bases and J by 0 bases, with 5 bases between. This CDR3 is 15 amino acids long.

The sequencing input was peripheral blood. The origin of this receptor is a man aged 40-49 years with primary liver carcinoma and hepatitis B virus infection. This chain connects TRBV6-6 to TRBJ2-2; D remains ambiguous. CDR3 amino acids: CASSYSSPNTGELFF. The CDR3 DNA follows: TGTGCCAGCAGTTACTCTAGCCCGAACACCGGGGAGCTGTTTTTT.